This TCR beta chain is drawn from a study of response to subunit inactivated influenza vaccine. MiXCR, applied by TCRdb to the RT-PCR reads, yields one record per CDR3 protein. The sample records approximately 490,000 distinct CDR3 sequences, approximately 6.9% being singletons. Study findings and constraints: Researchers suggested that each seasonal influenza vaccination recruits few new T cells.

About this clonotype: No antigen is known for it.

Germline CDR1 is LGHDT and CDR2 is YNNKEL (reference sequence). V shed 4 bases and J shed 4 bases, with 13 bases lying between them. The CDR3 runs 14 residues. The source was PBMCs from blood, collected less than 30 months after vaccination. The chain links TRBV3-1 to TRBJ1-1, with a weak D call TRBD1 (5 bases). The source is a man aged 50-75 years who received an inactivated influenza vaccine. The CDR3 sequence is CASSPREGPTEAFF. CDR3 bases: TGTGCCAGCAGCCCTAGAGAGGGGCCCACTGAAGCTTTCTTT.